These 16 T cell receptor beta chains share one sample of origin, sequenced in a study of blood T cell repertoires in COVID-19. Using immunoSEQ multiplex PCR, the repertoire was profiled, and TCRdb retains in-frame clones only, with some absent. Found here are under 550,000 clones, 85% to 90% of them singletons; the top ten hold more than 0.7%. The material sequenced was peripheral blood. These receptors were taken from a man aged 18 to 29 with COVID-19, enrolled during active disease.

V is TRBV2 and J is TRBJ2-3, with a possible D match to TRBD2 (5 bases). CDR1 and CDR2 from the germline V gene are SNHLY and FYNNEI. The CDR3 covers 21 residues. V was trimmed by 2 bases and J by 1 base, leaving 28 bases between them. As DNA, the CDR3 is TGTGCCAGCAGTGAAATTGGGCTTCTGTCTAGCCGAAGCCTTGGCACAGATACGCAGTATTTT. It yields the protein CASSEIGLLSSRSLGTDTQYF.

CDR3 DNA sequence: TGTGCCAGCAGCAGGCAGACACAGGGAATTAACACCGGGGAGCTGTTTTTT. It encodes CASSRQTQGINTGELFF. This sequence joins TRBV5-5 and TRBJ2-2; TRBD1 is a possible D gene (6 bases). V lost 4 bases and J lost 2, with 18 bases in between. This CDR3 is 17 amino acids long. Germline CDR1 reads SGHKS; CDR2 reads YYEKEE (reference sequence). Drawing the rest from reference TRBV5-5 and TRBJ2-2, the complete variable domain is DAGVTQSPTHLIKTRGQQVTLRCSPISGHKSVSWYQQVLGQGPQFIFQYYEKEERGRGNFPDRFSARQFPNYSSELNVNALLLGDSALYLCASSRQTQGINTGELFFGEGSRLTVL.

This rearrangement joins TRBV19 to TRBJ2-5; 9 nucleotides match TRBD2. The CDR3 spans 13 residues. Germline V gene data show CDR1 as LNHDA and CDR2 as SQIVND (reference sequence). With 9 bases clipped from V and 4 bases from J, the junction kept 6 bases outside the gene matches. CDR3 sequence reads: CASTSAGGETQYF. For the CDR3, the DNA is TGTGCCAGCACCTCAGCGGGGGGAGAGACCCAGTACTTC.

The V and J genes are TRBV7-2 and TRBJ2-1, with 9 bases lining up with TRBD1. The length of the CDR3 is 12 residues. V was pared by 3 bases and J by 15 bases, with 6 bases of the junction left unmatched. CDR1 and CDR2 from the germline V gene are SGHTA and FQGNSA. The CDR3 DNA is TGTGCCAGCAGCTTCCGGGACAGGGCTCCGTTCTTC. Its protein is CASSFRDRAPFF.

The chain joins TRBV6-5 to TRBJ2-5, with 9 bases identical to TRBD1. The CDR3 length is 14 residues. Per the germline V gene, CDR1 is MNHEY and CDR2 is SVGAGI. J gave up 3 bases and V 8 bases, and 7 bases lay outside the gene matches. CDR3 sequence (DNA): TGTGCCAGCGGGGGGACAGGGAAGGAAGAGACCCAGTACTTC. Residues: CASGGTGKEETQYF.

The V and J genes are TRBV28 and TRBJ2-2, with 8 nucleotides matching TRBD1. With V trimmed by 5 bases and J by 7 bases, 6 bases remained unmatched. This CDR3 is built from 14 residues. Germline V gene sequence: CDR1 MDHEN, CDR2 SYDVKM. CDR3 sequence (DNA): TGTGCCAGCAGTACGGACAGGGACGGCGGGGAGCTGTTTTTT. This sequence encodes CASSTDRDGGELFF.

The genes are TRBV19 and TRBJ2-7; the match to TRBD1 covers 9 bases. With V trimmed by 1 base and J by 6 bases, 7 bases remained unmatched. CDR1 is LNHDA, CDR2 SQIVND, per germline (reference sequence). The CDR3 loop spans 15 amino acids. The CDR3 spells CASSIGTGVSGEQYF. Here the CDR3 DNA reads TGTGCCAGTAGTATAGGGACAGGGGTCTCGGGCGAGCAGTACTTC.

The J gene is TRBJ1-2, the V gene TRBV4-2; TRBD1 might be the D (6 bases). There are 14 residues in the CDR3. Trimming cost V 2 bases and J 4 bases, with 11 bases left between them. Germline V gene lookup returns CDR1 LGHNA and CDR2 YNFKEQ. The CDR3 here is CASSQYTGPYGYTF. DNA for the CDR3: TGTGCCAGCAGCCAATATACAGGGCCCTATGGCTACACCTTC.

The chain uses TRBV5-8 and TRBJ1-1, with D possibly being TRBD1 (5 bases). The germline V gene encodes CDR1 SGHTS and CDR2 YDEGEE. There are 15 residues in the CDR3. V was pared by 3 bases and J by 0 bases, with 12 bases between. This chain's CDR3 is CASSSNGQLNTEAFF. In DNA, the CDR3 is TGTGCCAGCAGCTCGAACGGACAATTGAACACTGAAGCTTTCTTT.

This clone was seen once. The chain employs TRBV12-5 and TRBJ2-7, with a possible D match to TRBD2 (6 bases). This CDR3 spans 16 amino acids. Trimming took 0 bases from V and 6 from J, leaving 18 bases between them. Germline V lookup: CDR1 LGHNT, CDR2 FRNRAP. In nucleotides, the CDR3 is TGTGCTAGTGGTTTGGTACAAGGCAGGGTGGAGGGCGAGCAGTACTTC. This encodes CASGLVQGRVEGEQYF.

The CDR3 DNA sequence: TGTGCCAGCAGCCCCATTGGGTTTGCGGGAGTATGGGATGAGCAGTTCTTC. Amino acid sequence: CASSPIGFAGVWDEQFF. The V call is TRBV7-9, the J call TRBJ2-1; 7 nucleotides align to TRBD2. Germline trimming cut 5 bases from V and 8 bases from J; bases unmatched to any gene: 18. CDR3 length equals 17 residues. Looked up from germline, CDR1 is SEHNR and CDR2 is FQNEAQ (reference sequence).

This clone was seen once. The chain couples TRBV19 to TRBJ2-1; 11 nucleotides agree with TRBD2. The V gene's germline CDR1 is LNHDA and CDR2 SQIVND (reference sequence). Unmatched junction bases numbered 5, after V lost 7 bases and J lost 9 bases. The CDR3 runs 13 residues. As DNA, the CDR3 is TGTGCCAGTATCCCGACTAGCGGGATTGAGCAGTTCTTC. This encodes CASIPTSGIEQFF.

The rearrangement links TRBV6-6 to TRBJ1-1; 7 bases match TRBD1. The CDR3 covers 13 residues. Germline V gene sequence: CDR1 MNHNY, CDR2 SVGAGI (reference sequence). Trimming at V came to 10 bases and at J to 5 bases, leaving 10 bases not matched to a gene. The CDR3 protein is CATRQGVQTEAFF. The CDR3, as DNA: TGTGCCACCCGACAGGGAGTGCAGACTGAAGCTTTCTTT.

The chain joins TRBV25-1 to TRBJ1-5; 11 bases fit TRBD1. Germline V gives CDR1 MGHDK, CDR2 SYGVNS. The CDR3 is made up of 16 amino acids. With 4 bases clipped from V and 7 bases from J, the junction kept 9 bases outside the gene matches. CDR3 amino acids: CASSGDGQGASQPQHF. The CDR3 DNA reads TGTGCCAGCAGTGGAGACGGACAGGGGGCTTCACAGCCCCAGCATTTT.

The J gene is TRBJ2-3, the V gene TRBV7-6, with a possible D match to TRBD2 (5 bases). Deletions cut 6 bases from V and 4 bases from J, with 11 bases between. Looked up from germline, CDR1 is SGHVS and CDR2 is FNYEAQ. The CDR3 spans 13 residues. In DNA form, the CDR3 reads TGTGCCAGCAGACGACTATCCCCAGATACGCAGTATTTT. Translated, it gives CASRRLSPDTQYF.

The chain carries TRBV5-4 and TRBJ2-2, with unresolved D. Trimming stripped 2 bases from V and 2 bases from J, with 13 bases between. Per germline, CDR1 SGHNT and CDR2 YYREEE (reference sequence). The CDR3 has 16 residues. The CDR3, as DNA: TGTGCCAGCAGCTTAGTCGCAGGAAGTAACACCGGGGAGCTGTTTTTT. Translation gives CASSLVAGSNTGELFF.